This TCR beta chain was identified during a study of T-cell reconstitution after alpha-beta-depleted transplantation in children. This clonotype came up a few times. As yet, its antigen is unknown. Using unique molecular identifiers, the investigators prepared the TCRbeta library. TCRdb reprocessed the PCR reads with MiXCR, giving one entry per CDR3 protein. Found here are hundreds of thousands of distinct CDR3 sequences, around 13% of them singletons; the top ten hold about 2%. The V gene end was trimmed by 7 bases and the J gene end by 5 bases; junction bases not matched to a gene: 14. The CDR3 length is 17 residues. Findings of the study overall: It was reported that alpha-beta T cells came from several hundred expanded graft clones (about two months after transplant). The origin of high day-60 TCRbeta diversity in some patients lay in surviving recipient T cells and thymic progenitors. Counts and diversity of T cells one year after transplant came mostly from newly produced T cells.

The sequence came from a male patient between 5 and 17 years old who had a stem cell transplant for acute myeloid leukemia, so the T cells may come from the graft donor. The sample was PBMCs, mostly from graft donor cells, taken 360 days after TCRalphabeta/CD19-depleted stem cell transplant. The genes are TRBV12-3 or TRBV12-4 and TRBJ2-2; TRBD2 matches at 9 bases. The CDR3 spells CASTREGSGSRTGELFF. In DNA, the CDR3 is TGTGCCAGCACCCGAGAGGGTAGCGGGAGTCGGACCGGGGAGCTGTTTTTT.